The entry below gives a single T cell receptor beta chain sequence along with its context. Its matching antigen is unknown. The record originates from a study of T cell responses to AZD1222 COVID-19 vaccine. On the study more broadly: Both about-4-week and about-12-week second-dose recipients were combined.

Germline V lookup: CDR1 MRHNA, CDR2 SNTAGT. V lost 0 bases to trimming and J lost 6 bases; unmatched junction nucleotides: 4. This CDR3 is built from 16 residues. Study-wide findings and caveats: The CD4 TCRs associated with vaccination extended across spike and predominated at 160-218 and 743-854.

Libraries were prepared by immunoSEQ multiplex PCR; TCRdb keeps only in-frame clonotypes and omits some of them. The table lists 130,000 or so clones, 70% to 90% of them singletons. This chain joins TRBV6-4 and TRBJ2-1; 11 nucleotides match TRBD2. The sequence came from an adult in good health. The source material was peripheral blood, sampled on day 0 of AZD1222 vaccination. The CDR3 DNA reads as TGTGCCAGCAGTGACTCGACTAGCGGGGATACCAATGAGCAGTTCTTC. Translating it yields CASSDSTSGDTNEQFF.